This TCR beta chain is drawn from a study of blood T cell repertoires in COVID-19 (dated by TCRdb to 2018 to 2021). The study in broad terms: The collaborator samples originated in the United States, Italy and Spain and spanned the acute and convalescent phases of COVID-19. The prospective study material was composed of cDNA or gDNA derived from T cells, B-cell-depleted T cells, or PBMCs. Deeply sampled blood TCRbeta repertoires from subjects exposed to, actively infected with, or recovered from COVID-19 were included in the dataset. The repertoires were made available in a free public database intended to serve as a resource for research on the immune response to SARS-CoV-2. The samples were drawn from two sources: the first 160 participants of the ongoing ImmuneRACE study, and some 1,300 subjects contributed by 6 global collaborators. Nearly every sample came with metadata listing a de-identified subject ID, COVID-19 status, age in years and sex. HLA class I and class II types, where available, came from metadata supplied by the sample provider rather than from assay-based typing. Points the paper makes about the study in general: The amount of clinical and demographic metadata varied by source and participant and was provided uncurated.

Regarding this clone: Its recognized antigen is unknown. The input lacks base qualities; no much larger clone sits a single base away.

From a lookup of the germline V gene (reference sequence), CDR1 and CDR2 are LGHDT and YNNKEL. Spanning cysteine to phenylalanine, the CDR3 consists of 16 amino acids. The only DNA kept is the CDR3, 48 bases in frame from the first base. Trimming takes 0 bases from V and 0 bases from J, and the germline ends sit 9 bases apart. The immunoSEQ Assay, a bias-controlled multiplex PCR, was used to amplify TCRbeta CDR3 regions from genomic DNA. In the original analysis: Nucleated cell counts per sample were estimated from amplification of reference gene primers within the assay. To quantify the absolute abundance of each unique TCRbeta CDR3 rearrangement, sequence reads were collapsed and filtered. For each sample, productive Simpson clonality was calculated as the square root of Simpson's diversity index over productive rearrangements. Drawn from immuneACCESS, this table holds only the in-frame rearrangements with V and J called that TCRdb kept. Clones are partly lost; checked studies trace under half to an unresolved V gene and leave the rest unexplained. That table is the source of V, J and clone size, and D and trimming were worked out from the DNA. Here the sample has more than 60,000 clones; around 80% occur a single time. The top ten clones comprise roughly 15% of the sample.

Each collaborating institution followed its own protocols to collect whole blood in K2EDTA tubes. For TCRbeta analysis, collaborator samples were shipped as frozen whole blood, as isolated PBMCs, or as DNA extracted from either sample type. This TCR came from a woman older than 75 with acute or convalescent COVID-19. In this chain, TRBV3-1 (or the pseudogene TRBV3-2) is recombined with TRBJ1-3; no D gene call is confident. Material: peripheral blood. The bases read TGTGCCAGCAGCCAAGAGAGGGTCAGCTCTGGAAACACCATATATTTT. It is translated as CASSQERVSSGNTIYF.